Each of the 19 T cell receptor beta chains below was sequenced from the same sample in a study of cytotoxic CD8 clonotypes in ibrutinib-treated CLL. Sequenced by immunoSEQ multiplex PCR; TCRdb stores in-frame clones only, minus some. This table has approximately 130,000 clones, 84% appearing once. This specimen was PBMCs, taken after 24 months of ibrutinib treatment. The receptors come from a human donor with chronic lymphocytic leukemia.

This clone was recorded only once. The V gene is TRBV5-6, the J gene TRBJ2-7, with 7 bases fitting TRBD1. CDR1 and CDR2 from the germline V gene are SGHDT and YYEEEE. This CDR3 has 15 amino acids. V dropped 5 bases and J dropped 0; count of bases not matched to a gene: 8. Here the CDR3 reads CASRRTGASSYEQYF. In nucleotides, the CDR3 is TGTGCCAGCAGACGTACAGGGGCTTCCTCCTACGAGCAGTACTTC. Supplemented by reference TRBV5-6 and TRBJ2-7, the full variable domain reads DAGVTQSPTHLIKTRGQQVTLRCSPKSGHDTVSWYQQALGQGPQFIFQYYEEEERQRGNFPDRFSGHQFPNYSSELNVNALLLGDSALYLCASRRTGASSYEQYFGPGTRLTVT.

This clone was picked up a small number of times. This chain joins TRBV7-2 and TRBJ2-1, with TRBD2 matching 7 bases. The length of the CDR3 is 15 residues. In germline, CDR1 is SGHTA, CDR2 FQGNSA. V was clipped by 8 bases and J by 7 bases; unmatched bases: 14. CDR3 sequence: CASGAGLRLANEQFF. The CDR3 DNA reads TGTGCCAGCGGGGCGGGACTACGATTAGCGAATGAGCAGTTCTTC.

The chain employs TRBV6-6 and TRBJ2-7; no definite D call. Trimming left V 3 bases short and J 5 bases short, with 8 bases between. CDR3 length: 12 residues. Germline lookup yields CDR1 MNHNY and CDR2 SVGAGI (reference sequence). The CDR3 here is CASSYTVDEQYF. The CDR3 nucleotides are TGTGCCAGCAGTTATACGGTCGACGAGCAGTACTTC.

The chain couples TRBV6-1 to TRBJ1-6; D not resolved. The CDR3 is made up of 16 amino acids. V was trimmed by 3 bases and J by 0 bases, leaving 9 bases between them. CDR1 and CDR2 (germline): MNHNS, SASEGT. CDR3 bases: TGTGCCAGCAGTGAGGCCAGCATCTCCTATAATTCACCCCTCCACTTT. Its protein is CASSEASISYNSPLHF.

V usage is TRBV11-2 and J usage is TRBJ2-6, with D hard to call. CDR3 length: 17 amino acids. The V end was cut by 5 bases, the J end by 0 bases, with 14 bases between. Germline V gene sequence: CDR1 SGHAT, CDR2 FQNNGV. Here the CDR3 reads CASSPIIRSSGANVLTF. Here the CDR3 DNA reads TGTGCCAGCAGCCCCATTATCAGGAGCTCTGGGGCCAACGTCCTGACTTTC.

In nucleotides, the CDR3 is TGTGCCAGCAGCGTAGCCCCGTACCAAGAGACCCAGTACTTC. As protein: CASSVAPYQETQYF. The rearrangement links TRBV9 to TRBJ2-5; no definite D call. The CDR3 has 14 amino acids. V was clipped by 0 bases and J by 0 bases, with 6 bases between them. CDR1 is SGDLS, CDR2 YYNGEE, per germline.

The rearrangement joins TRBV5-1 to TRBJ2-7, with D possibly being TRBD1 (6 bases). The CDR3 covers 14 residues. V was clipped by 3 bases and J by 2 bases, with 12 bases between them. Germline lookup yields CDR1 SGHRS and CDR2 YFSETQ. DNA of the CDR3: TGCGCCAGCAGCTCAGGGGACATCACCTACGAGCAGTACTTC. Translated, it gives CASSSGDITYEQYF.

This sequence joins TRBV18 and TRBJ2-3, with 9 bases aligning to TRBD1. The V and J ends lost 6 bases and 0 bases, in that order; junction bases with no gene match: 4. The CDR3 spans 15 residues. Germline loops: CDR1 KGHSH, CDR2 LQKENI. The CDR3 loop is CASSPGQGSTDTQYF. CDR3 sequence (DNA): TGTGCCAGCTCGCCGGGACAGGGAAGCACAGATACGCAGTATTTT.

This chain joins TRBV30 and TRBJ2-3; 9 bases are a match to TRBD1. Germline assignment: CDR1 GTSNPN and CDR2 SVGIG (reference sequence). Trimming took 5 bases from V and 4 from J; bases not matched to a gene: 7. The CDR3 is 14 residues long. The chain's CDR3 is CAWVRQGGPDTQYF. CDR3 sequence (DNA): TGTGCCTGGGTAAGACAGGGGGGCCCAGATACGCAGTATTTT. Complete variable domain (other parts from reference TRBV30 and TRBJ2-3): SQTIHQWPATLVQPVGSPLSLECTVEGTSNPNLYWYRQAAGRGLQLLFYSVGIGQISSEVPQNLSASRPQDRQFILSSKKLLLSDSGFYLCAWVRQGGPDTQYFGPGTRLTVL.

CDR3: CAISERGQGMRDEQYF. The DNA of the CDR3 is TGTGCCATCAGTGAGCGGGGACAGGGAATGCGCGACGAGCAGTACTTC. The chain employs TRBV10-3 and TRBJ2-7, with 9 bases that match TRBD1. CDR1 and CDR2 (germline): ENHRY, SYGVKD. V lost 2 bases to trimming and J lost 5 bases; unmatched junction nucleotides: 10. The CDR3 has 16 residues.

This chain uses TRBV6-5 with TRBJ2-5, with unresolved D. Germline CDR1 is MNHEY and CDR2 is SVGAGI. The V end lost 6 bases, the J end lost 1 base, and 12 bases lay between the germline ends. This CDR3 comprises 14 residues. The DNA for the CDR3 is TGTGCCAGCAGGGTCCAGGAGATCCAAGAGACCCAGTACTTC. It encodes CASRVQEIQETQYF.

This chain joins TRBV25-1 and TRBJ1-5; 10 bases line up with TRBD1. Germline V gene sequence: CDR1 MGHDK, CDR2 SYGVNS. Losses at the gene ends were 4 bases for V and 5 bases for J; bases not matched to a gene: 8. The CDR3 runs to 16 residues. The CDR3 loop is CASSASPGTGDQPQHF. As DNA, the CDR3 is TGTGCCAGCAGTGCCTCCCCCGGGACAGGGGATCAGCCCCAGCATTTT.

J is TRBJ1-1 and V is TRBV7-9; 7 bases align to TRBD1. Germline V gene data show CDR1 as SEHNR and CDR2 as FQNEAQ (reference sequence). The junction had 8 bases not matched to a gene; V was cut back by 4 bases and J by 0 bases. This CDR3 has 16 amino acids. CDR3 DNA: TGTGCCAGCAGCTCCCCACAGGGGCACATGAACACTGAAGCTTTCTTT. Translated, it gives CASSSPQGHMNTEAFF.

V gene TRBV19 combines with J gene TRBJ1-1; the match to TRBD1 covers 7 bases. V trimming: 7 bases; J trimming: 0 bases; junction bases outside the gene matches: 11. Germline V gives CDR1 LNHDA, CDR2 SQIVND (reference sequence). CDR3 size: 16 residues. DNA for the CDR3: TGTGCCAGTAACTCCCCCCCGGGACAGTTGAACACTGAAGCTTTCTTT. Translating gives CASNSPPGQLNTEAFF.

This chain uses TRBV28 with TRBJ1-5, with 8 bases identical to TRBD1. Losses at the gene ends were 8 bases for V and 0 bases for J; bases not matched to a gene: 12. The CDR3 runs 17 residues. The V gene's germline CDR1 is MDHEN and CDR2 SYDVKM. Here the CDR3 reads CASSSPFRGPSNQPQHF. CDR3 bases: TGTGCCAGCTCATCCCCCTTCAGGGGGCCTAGCAATCAGCCCCAGCATTTT. Looking up the rest from reference TRBV28 and TRBJ1-5 gives the full variable domain: DVKVTQSSRYLVKRTGEKVFLECVQDMDHENMFWYRQDPGLGLRLIYFSYDVKMKEKGDIPEGYSVSREKKERFSLILESASTNQTSMYLCASSSPFRGPSNQPQHFGDGTRLSIL.

The V call is TRBV27, the J call TRBJ2-2, with D perhaps TRBD1 (6 bases). The CDR3 is 15 residues long. V lost 4 bases and J lost 4, with 13 bases in between. Germline CDR1 is MNHEY and CDR2 is SMNVEV (reference sequence). In DNA form, the CDR3 reads TGTGCCAGCAGTTCTCCCGGACAGTTCACCGGGGAGCTGTTTTTT. Translating gives CASSSPGQFTGELFF.

The chain carries TRBV5-5 and TRBJ2-7; TRBD1 is a possible D gene (6 bases). This CDR3 comprises 18 residues. The ends were cut back, 4 bases at V and 2 bases at J, with 25 bases in the middle. Germline V gene lookup returns CDR1 SGHKS and CDR2 YYEKEE (reference sequence). CDR3 coding DNA: TGTGCCAGCAGCCAAGGGGACAAACAGAGCCGGCTCGCCTACGAGCAGTACTTC. Its protein product is CASSQGDKQSRLAYEQYF.

The chain recombines TRBV6-1 with TRBJ2-7; D assignment may be TRBD1 or TRBD2 (5 bases each). The germline CDR1 and CDR2 sequences are MNHNS and SASEGT. This CDR3 spans 11 amino acids. Trimming took off 6 bases at V and 5 bases at J, with 8 bases between the two ends. DNA for the CDR3: TGTGCCAGCAGGAGGGGACACGAGCAGTACTTC. Translating it yields CASRRGHEQYF.

The table lists this clone with a few counts. Other DNA sequences in this sample translate to the same CDR3. CDR3 nucleotides: TGTGCCAGCAGCTTGGGCCGGGGAGGCTATAATTCACCCCTCCACTTT. Translating it yields CASSLGRGGYNSPLHF. The chain links TRBV5-6 to TRBJ1-6, with D unresolved. Germline loops: CDR1 SGHDT, CDR2 YYEEEE. V was trimmed by 0 bases and J by 3 bases, leaving 10 bases between them. This CDR3 comprises 16 residues.